Following are 7 T cell receptor beta chains from one sample sequenced in a study of shared clonotypes between healthy human individuals. The protocol was immunoSEQ multiplex PCR, while the TCRdb copy is restricted to in-frame clones and leaves out a portion. The table lists roughly 2,000,000 clones, about 94% of them singletons. Naive CD8 cells were CD45RO-negative, positively selected for CCR7, excluding terminally differentiated effector memory CD45RA+ cells. Specimen: naive CD8+ T cells sorted from blood. The source of these receptors is a man younger than 30 in good health.

The rearrangement joins TRBV29-1 to TRBJ1-1; possible D gene TRBD1, 5 bases. The germline gives CDR1 SQVTM, CDR2 ANQGSEA. V was shortened by 3 bases and J by 0 bases, with 11 bases between the two germline ends. The CDR3 extends over 14 amino acids. The CDR3 protein is CSVDGEGMNTEAFF. As DNA, the CDR3 is TGCAGCGTTGATGGGGAGGGGATGAACACTGAAGCTTTCTTT.

This clone appeared once. Other nucleotide sequences from this sample produce the same CDR3. This rearrangement joins TRBV7-9 to TRBJ2-7, with D uncertain. The V gene's germline CDR1 is SEHNR and CDR2 FQNEAQ (reference sequence). CDR3 length: 12 residues. V lost 0 bases and J 5 bases, leaving 5 bases between the germline ends. CDR3 residues: CASSLAGDEQYF. The CDR3 nucleotides are TGTGCCAGCAGCTTAGCTGGAGACGAGCAGTACTTC.

This rearrangement joins TRBV6-5 to TRBJ2-5; 8 bases line up with TRBD2. The CDR3 has 15 residues. V gave up 3 bases and J gave up 5 bases; unmatched junction bases: 8. CDR1 and CDR2 (germline): MNHEY, SVGAGI. Written as DNA, the CDR3 is TGTGCCAGCAGTTATTACGGGAGGGCCGAGGAGACCCAGTACTTC. It specifies CASSYYGRAEETQYF.

The table lists this clone with a count of one. This chain links TRBV10-3 with TRBJ2-2, with 13 bases that match TRBD2. The length of the CDR3 is 19 residues. Germline CDR1 is ENHRY and CDR2 is SYGVKD. J was trimmed by 6 bases and V by 2 bases; bases with no gene match: 12. DNA of the CDR3: TGTGCCATCAGTGAGGTTGTAACTAGGACTAGCGGGAGCCCCGGGGAGCTGTTTTTT. This codes for CAISEVVTRTSGSPGELFF.

The chain is built from TRBV27 and TRBJ2-7; 10 nucleotides align to TRBD1. The CDR3 runs 10 residues. Per germline, CDR1 MNHEY and CDR2 SMNVEV (reference sequence). The V and J ends lost 8 bases and 11 bases, in that order; junction bases with no gene match: 3. CDR3 DNA: TGTGCCAGCGGACAGGGGGAAAAGTACTTC. It is translated as CASGQGEKYF.

The rearrangement joins TRBV28 to TRBJ2-5, with TRBD1 matching 7 bases. The CDR3 is 17 residues long. Germline CDR1 and CDR2: MDHEN and SYDVKM. V lost 4 bases to trimming and J lost 2 bases; unmatched junction nucleotides: 13. CDR3 coding DNA: TGTGCCAGCAGTTACCAATCCGGGACAGCTGATCAAGAGACCCAGTACTTC. Its protein is CASSYQSGTADQETQYF.

The rearrangement joins TRBV4-1 to TRBJ2-3; 12 nucleotides align to TRBD2. The CDR3 loop spans 16 amino acids. CDR1 MGHRA and CDR2 YSYEKL come from the germline V gene. The V and J ends lost 4 bases and 5 bases, in that order; junction bases with no gene match: 7. This chain's CDR3 is CASSPPSGGAEDTQYF. CDR3 in DNA: TGCGCCAGCAGCCCGCCTAGCGGGGGGGCTGAAGATACGCAGTATTTT.